Listed below are T cell receptor beta chains from one sample, sequenced in a study of beta chain features in type 1 diabetes. Only in-frame clones appear in the TCRdb table, and some are missing; sequencing was by immunoSEQ multiplex PCR. The table includes about 700,000 clones, around 15% detected once. The specimen sequenced was naive CD4+ T cells from blood. These receptors originate from a man aged 18 to 35 with type 1 diabetes. Each CDR3 is given with its conserved first and last residue. A D gene is named only where the DNA matches it firmly. Size is stated for part of the rows, as once, few or many counts, or as a class when the clone is expanded.

clone_size	d_call	v_call	j_call	cdr3_nt	cdr3_aa
few	TRBD1	TRBV5-1	TRBJ2-2	TGCGCCAGCAGCTTTGGGACAGGGAACACCGGGGAGCTGTTTTTT	CASSFGTGNTGELFF
NA	NA	TRBV4-1	TRBJ2-7	TGCGCCAGCAGCCTCCTCCCTAGGACCGCCAGCTCCTACGAGCAGTACTTC	CASSLLPRTASSYEQYF
few	TRBD1	TRBV11-1	TRBJ2-5	TGTGCCAGCAGCTCTACGGACAGGTTCCCAGGAGAGACCCAGTACTTC	CASSSTDRFPGETQYF
NA	NA	TRBV30	TRBJ1-1	TGTGCCTGGAGTGTAAGTCACCTGAACACTGAAGCTTTCTTT	CAWSVSHLNTEAFF
NA	TRBD1	TRBV7-9	TRBJ2-5	TGTGCCAGCAGCTCCGGACAGGGCCTAAAAAAAGAGACCCAGTACTTC	CASSSGQGLKKETQYF
once	NA	TRBV28	TRBJ1-1	TGTGCCAGCAGTTTCCCAGGGTTAACTGAAGCTTTCTTT	CASSFPGLTEAFF
NA	NA	TRBV2	TRBJ1-6	TGTGCCAGCACCCCTTGGAGGGATTCACCCCTCCACTTT	CASTPWRDSPLHF
NA	NA	TRBV9	TRBJ1-4	TGTGCCAGCAGCGATGGCAGGGCTAATGAAAAACTGTTTTTT	CASSDGRANEKLFF
NA	TRBD1	TRBV10-3	TRBJ1-3	TGTGCCATCAGTACAGGGGACTCCTCTGGAAACACCATATATTTT	CAISTGDSSGNTIYF
few	NA	TRBV30	TRBJ1-1	TGTGCCTGGAGTACAGGGCCGAACACTGAAGCTTTCTTT	CAWSTGPNTEAFF
NA	NA	TRBV4-1	TRBJ1-3	TGCGCCAGCAGCCAAGAAGGAAACTCTGGAAACACCATATATTTT	CASSQEGNSGNTIYF
few	NA	TRBV7-2	TRBJ2-4	TGTGCCAGCAGCTTAGTCTTCAGCAACATTCAGTACTTC	CASSLVFSNIQYF
few	NA	TRBV30	TRBJ1-2	TGTGCCTGGAGTGTCGGGGATTTCTTCGGCTACACCTTC	CAWSVGDFFGYTF
few	NA	TRBV6-1	TRBJ2-1	TGTGCCAGCAGTGAGCGGATGAGCTCCTACAATGAGCAGTTCTTC	CASSERMSSYNEQFF
NA	NA	TRBV5-4	TRBJ1-1	TGTGCCAGCAGCTCTGACGGGGCGAACACTGAAGCTTTCTTT	CASSSDGANTEAFF
NA	NA	TRBV7-9	TRBJ2-7	TGTGCCAGCAGCTTAGCGCCGGCAGGGTTCTCCTACGAGCAGTACTTC	CASSLAPAGFSYEQYF
NA	NA	TRBV7-3	TRBJ2-7	TGTGCCAGCAGCCCCCTAGGAAGCTCCTACGAGCAGTACTTC	CASSPLGSSYEQYF
NA	NA	TRBV6-1	TRBJ1-3	TGTGCCAGCAGTAAAGATTTGCAGGGCGCTGGAAACACCATATATTTT	CASSKDLQGAGNTIYF
few	TRBD2	TRBV25-1	TRBJ2-1	TGTGCCAGCAGTCCCCCTGGGGGTAGCGGGGGATACAATGAGCAGTTCTTC	CASSPPGGSGGYNEQFF
NA	NA	TRBV5-4	TRBJ1-2	TGTGCCAGCAGCCCTGTCTCCGGGGCGGACTATGGCTACACCTTC	CASSPVSGADYGYTF
few	NA	TRBV9	TRBJ2-3	TGTGCCAGCAGCGTGTTGGGGGAGGCAGATACGCAGTATTTT	CASSVLGEADTQYF
few	NA	TRBV29-1	TRBJ1-4	TGCAGCGTTGGTTCTGAAAAACTGTTTTTT	CSVGSEKLFF
few	NA	TRBV4-1	TRBJ1-2	TGCGCCAGCAGCCAAGAAGTAGAAGGACGCTATGGCTACACCTTC	CASSQEVEGRYGYTF
few	NA	TRBV5-6	TRBJ2-5	TGTGCCAGCAGCTTGGTTGGTCTTGAGACCCAGTACTTC	CASSLVGLETQYF
few	NA	TRBV30	TRBJ1-1	TGTGCCTTACAACCCGGGACACCGAACACTGAAGCTTTCTTT	CALQPGTPNTEAFF
once	NA	TRBV6-5	TRBJ2-3	TGTGCCAGCAGTTATTCCGGGACTTCCACAGATACGCAGTATTTT	CASSYSGTSTDTQYF
NA	NA	TRBV10-3	TRBJ2-5	TGTGCCATCAGTGAGTCTCGGACAGTAGGGGAGACCCAGTACTTC	CAISESRTVGETQYF
NA	NA	TRBV2	TRBJ2-1	TGTGCCAGCAGTGATTTGGGGTACAATGAGCAGTTCTTC	CASSDLGYNEQFF
few	NA	TRBV7-2	TRBJ1-6	TGTGCCAGCAGCTTAGATTCGTCCATTTCACCCCTCCACTTT	CASSLDSSISPLHF
few	NA	TRBV14	TRBJ2-7	TGTGCCAGCAGCCATACCGGGACCTACGAGCAGTACTTC	CASSHTGTYEQYF
NA	NA	TRBV7-9	TRBJ1-1	TGTGCCAGCCCTGCGGGAAACGTGAACACTGAAGCTTTCTTT	CASPAGNVNTEAFF
NA	NA	TRBV10-3	TRBJ2-1	TGTGCCATCAGCCCCATCACTTCCAGCGACACCTACAATGAGCAGTTCTTC	CAISPITSSDTYNEQFF
NA	TRBD2	TRBV2	TRBJ2-5	TGTGCCAGCAGCCTCGGGACTAGCGGGGGGAAAGAGACCCAGTACTTC	CASSLGTSGGKETQYF
few	NA	TRBV29-1	TRBJ2-5	TGCAGCACTTGGACTCCTAGCCAAGAGACCCAGTACTTC	CSTWTPSQETQYF
NA	NA	TRBV30	TRBJ1-1	TGTGCCTGGAGAGGGGCGAGATGGGCTTTCTTT	CAWRGARWAFF
NA	NA	TRBV29-1	TRBJ2-1	TGCAGCGTTCCTACATCGGGTCCTTCCAATGAGCAGTTCTTC	CSVPTSGPSNEQFF
few	NA	TRBV30	TRBJ1-3	TGTGCCTGGAATACAGGGGGAAACACCATATATTTT	CAWNTGGNTIYF
NA	NA	TRBV6-5	TRBJ1-5	TGTGCCAGCAGTTACGATCTCCATTCACAGCCCCAGCATTTT	CASSYDLHSQPQHF
few	NA	TRBV7-2	TRBJ1-1	TGTGCCAGCAGCTCCAGTGAGTCAGGGAACACTGAAGCTTTCTTT	CASSSSESGNTEAFF
few	NA	TRBV7-2	TRBJ1-1	TGTGCCAGCAGCGCACAGCCGGGGACTGAAGCTTTCTTT	CASSAQPGTEAFF
NA	NA	TRBV7-9	TRBJ1-6	TGTGCCAGCAGCCTCGACAGCCCCAGTCGGTCACCCCTCCACTTT	CASSLDSPSRSPLHF
few	TRBD1	TRBV28	TRBJ1-2	TGTGCCAGCAGTCCGACAGGGATCAACTATGGCTACACCTTC	CASSPTGINYGYTF
few	NA	TRBV4-1	TRBJ1-5	TGCGCCAGCAGCCAGGGGGGCAACAATCAGCCCCAGCATTTT	CASSQGGNNQPQHF
NA	NA	TRBV20-1	TRBJ2-2	TGCAGTGCCAGGCGTGTCGGGGAGCTGTTTTTT	CSARRVGELFF